Included here is one TCR beta chain sequence, with context. Its specificity is unknown. The CD4+ fraction was divided into a CD45RA+ naive subset and a CD45RA-negative memory subset. The source of the sample is a study of shared clonotypes between healthy human individuals. Study findings and constraints: The study found lower generation probabilities in non-shared clonotypes than in those shared by all four donors. Among several donors, approximately 5% of naive CD4 clonotypes were found in common.

The protocol was immunoSEQ multiplex PCR, while the TCRdb copy is restricted to in-frame clones and leaves out a portion. Of about 2 million clones listed, 85% to 95% are singletons. The sequenced material came from naive CD4+ T cells sorted from blood. Sample subset: CD45RA+ positively selected. This TCR was recovered from a man aged 18 to 30 in good health.

CDR3 nucleotides: TGTGCCAGCAGACCCGGGACAGGACCGAACACTGAAGCTTTCTTT. Amino acid sequence: CASRPGTGPNTEAFF. This chain uses TRBV6-1 with TRBJ1-1; 8 nucleotides line up with TRBD1. The germline V gene encodes CDR1 MNHNS and CDR2 SASEGT. This CDR3 region has 15 residues. Unmatched junction bases numbered 7, after V lost 6 bases and J lost 1 base.